Listed below are T cell receptor beta chains from one sample, sequenced in a study of vaccination and CD4 T cells after COVID-19. What these receptors recognize is not known. TCRdb processed the PCR reads anew with MiXCR; each CDR3 protein has one entry. Counted here are about 8,000 distinct CDR3 sequences, approximately 50% occurring once; the ten biggest clones make up about 20%. Material for sequencing was CD4+ T cells from blood, cultured in vitro. The receptor source for this set is a human donor who had recovered from COVID-19. CDR3s include the opening cysteine and the closing phenylalanine or tryptophan. The D gene is left open where the match is weak. The size of a clone is reported for some rows only, either as once, few or many, or as a class for expanded clones.

j_call d_call clone_size v_call cdr3_aa cdr3_nt
TRBJ1-6 . . TRBV14 CASSQAYRTSPLHF TGTGCCAGCAGCCAAGCGTACAGAACTTCACCCCTCCACTTT
TRBJ1-1 . . TRBV6-1 CASSQKHSNTEAFF TGTGCCAGCAGCCAAAAACACTCGAACACTGAAGCTTTCTTT
TRBJ1-1 . . TRBV6-2/TRBV6-3 CASSSWAGAFF TGTGCCAGCAGTAGTTGGGCAGGAGCTTTCTTT
TRBJ1-1 . . TRBV6-5 CASSSRNTEAFF TGTGCCAGCAGTTCCCGGAACACTGAAGCTTTCTTT
TRBJ2-1 . few TRBV7-2 CASSRRVRDEQFF TGTGCCAGCAGCAGACGGGTGCGGGATGAGCAGTTCTTC
TRBJ2-5 . . TRBV7-3 CASSLVAGQGIKTQYF TGTGCCAGCAGCTTGGTAGCGGGACAGGGTATTAAGACCCAGTACTTC
TRBJ1-2 . few TRBV20-1 CSARATGWANYGYTF TGCAGTGCTAGAGCCACAGGGTGGGCCAACTATGGCTACACCTTC
TRBJ2-4 TRBD2 . TRBV14 CASSQPSGAVLYF TGTGCCAGCAGCCAACCTAGCGGGGCGGTCTTATACTTC
TRBJ1-5 TRBD1 . TRBV27 CASSQTPGQGQPQHF TGTGCCAGCAGCCAAACCCCGGGACAGGGACAGCCCCAGCATTTT
TRBJ2-1 . . TRBV4-3 CASSQFIGIEQFF TGCGCCAGCAGCCAATTTATAGGAATAGAGCAGTTCTTC
TRBJ1-1 . . TRBV5-1 CASRFYEGNTEAFF TGCGCCAGCAGATTTTATGAGGGGAACACTGAAGCTTTCTTT
TRBJ1-5 TRBD1 medium-sized TRBV5-1 CASSLGTGLSNQPQHF TGCGCCAGCAGCTTGGGGACAGGGCTTAGCAATCAGCCCCAGCATTTT
TRBJ1-1 . . TRBV7-6 CASSLRQGTEAFF TGTGCCAGCAGCTTACGGCAGGGCACTGAAGCTTTCTTT
TRBJ1-1 TRBD1 few TRBV7-9 CASSPGTGGDWAEAFF TGTGCCAGCAGCCCCGGGACAGGGGGCGATTGGGCTGAAGCTTTCTTT
TRBJ2-5 TRBD1 few TRBV6-2/TRBV6-3 CASSTDRAYQETQYF TGTGCCAGCAGTACGGACAGGGCGTACCAAGAGACCCAGTACTTC
TRBJ2-2 . . TRBV6-2/TRBV6-3 CASSPQGETGELFF TGTGCCAGCAGCCCTCAAGGGGAGACCGGGGAGCTGTTTTTT
TRBJ1-2 . . TRBV9 CASSPAPSGWGGYTF TGTGCCAGCTCCCCTGCGCCCTCCGGCTGGGGAGGCTACACCTTC
TRBJ2-3 TRBD2 . TRBV20-1 CSASLTSGRQTDTQYF TGCAGTGCTTCCCTGACTAGCGGGAGGCAAACAGATACGCAGTATTTT
TRBJ2-3 TRBD2 few TRBV20-1 CSAVPGLGTDTQYF TGCAGTGCTGTACCGGGACTAGGGACAGATACGCAGTATTTT
TRBJ1-1 . few TRBV20-1 CSARKSIGGTEAFF TGCAGTGCTAGGAAATCAATAGGGGGCACTGAAGCTTTCTTT
TRBJ2-1 . . TRBV12-3/TRBV12-4 CASSPDRFREQFF TGTGCCAGCAGTCCCGACCGTTTCCGTGAGCAGTTCTTC
TRBJ2-2 . . TRBV11-3 CASSSSWGTTNTGELFF TGTGCCAGCAGCTCCTCGTGGGGCACCACGAACACCGGGGAGCTGTTTTTT
TRBJ1-2 TRBD1 . TRBV5-4 CASSLQGAIVGYTF TGTGCCAGCAGCTTACAGGGGGCGATTGTAGGCTACACCTTC
TRBJ1-5 TRBD1 few TRBV6-2/TRBV6-3 CASSPWDRVNQPQHF TGTGCCAGCAGTCCTTGGGACAGGGTAAATCAGCCCCAGCATTTT
TRBJ2-5 TRBD1 . TRBV15 CATSSKDRVETQYF TGTGCCACCAGCAGTAAGGACAGGGTAGAGACCCAGTACTTC
TRBJ2-3 . few TRBV12-3/TRBV12-4 CASSLTDTQYF TGTGCCAGCAGCCTCACAGATACGCAGTATTTT
TRBJ2-2 TRBD2 . TRBV20-1 CSAKRESYTGELFF TGCAGTGCGAAGCGGGAGTCGTACACCGGGGAGCTGTTTTTT
TRBJ1-5 TRBD1 few TRBV20-1 CSAAQGIGRPQHF TGCAGTGCTGCACAGGGGATCGGGCGGCCCCAGCATTTT
TRBJ2-7 . few TRBV19 CALSGGGSYEQYF TGTGCCTTGAGCGGAGGGGGCTCCTACGAGCAGTACTTC
TRBJ1-5 . . TRBV6-2/TRBV6-3 CASSYSAKAQPQHF TGTGCCAGCAGTTACTCGGCGAAGGCTCAGCCCCAGCATTTT
TRBJ2-7 . . TRBV19 CASSPRLETYEQYF TGTGCCAGTAGTCCTCGACTTGAAACCTACGAGCAGTACTTC
TRBJ1-2 . . TRBV3-1 CASSQESGANYGYTF TGTGCCAGCAGCCAAGAAAGCGGAGCTAACTATGGCTACACCTTC
TRBJ1-1 . . TRBV12-3/TRBV12-4 CASSSYRQVNTEAFF TGTGCCAGCAGTTCATACCGACAAGTGAACACTGAAGCTTTCTTT
TRBJ2-7 TRBD2 . TRBV7-2 CASSLAVSGLAGEQYF TGTGCCAGCAGCTTAGCCGTGTCGGGACTAGCTGGCGAGCAGTACTTC
TRBJ1-2 TRBD1 . TRBV6-1 CASGQGAGGYTF TGTGCCAGCGGTCAGGGGGCGGGTGGCTACACCTTC
TRBJ1-2 TRBD1 . TRBV4-2 CASSQAGQIYGYTF TGTGCCAGCAGCCAAGCGGGACAGATCTATGGCTACACCTTC
TRBJ1-2 . . TRBV28 CAIKDILYGYTF TGTGCCATCAAGGACATCCTCTATGGCTACACCTTC
TRBJ1-4 . . TRBV20-1 CSAGVGTLEKLFF TGCAGTGCCGGCGTTGGGACACTCGAAAAACTGTTTTTT
TRBJ1-6 TRBD1 once TRBV5-1 CASSLDSIPGTGVSPLHF TGCGCCAGCAGCCTGGATTCGATCCCAGGGACAGGGGTATCACCCCTCCACTTT
TRBJ2-3 TRBD1 . TRBV7-9 CASSRPGQFTDTQYF TGTGCCAGCAGCCGCCCGGGACAGTTCACAGATACGCAGTATTTT
TRBJ2-7 TRBD2 . TRBV10-3 CAISEPGTGGGEQYF TGTGCCATCAGTGAGCCCGGGACGGGGGGTGGCGAGCAGTACTTC
TRBJ2-2 . few TRBV7-3 CASSFRHTGELFF TGTGCCAGCAGCTTCAGGCACACCGGGGAGCTGTTTTTT
TRBJ1-2 . . TRBV7-3 CASSWRPGEGYTF TGTGCCAGCAGCTGGCGGCCGGGGGAAGGCTACACCTTC
TRBJ1-1 . few TRBV7-9 CASSFDLTATEAFF TGTGCCAGCAGCTTCGACTTGACAGCCACTGAAGCTTTCTTT
TRBJ2-3 TRBD2 few TRBV27 CASSATGTSGDTQYF TGTGCCAGCAGTGCTACCGGGACTAGCGGAGATACGCAGTATTTT